These T cell receptor beta chains were read from a single sample in a study of Ad26.COV2.S vaccination and SARS-CoV-2 variants. The repertoire was sequenced with immunoSEQ multiplex PCR; TCRdb's copy has only in-frame clones and lacks some. The table has hundreds of thousands of clones, about 89% seen once. This specimen consisted of peripheral blood, obtained in a trial of Ad26.COV2.S vaccine versus placebo. The receptor source for this set is a person aged 18 to 59 who received the Ad26.COV2.S COVID-19 vaccine or a placebo. Each CDR3 is given with its conserved first and last residue. Each record gives: CDR3 protein, CDR3 DNA, D gene, J gene, V gene, clone size. The D gene is left open where the match is weak. The size entry is marked missing in some rows and otherwise reads once, few, many or a size class.

CDR3 protein: CASSQGGWTYEQYF
CDR3 DNA: TGCGCCAGCAGTCAAGGAGGGTGGACCTACGAGCAGTACTTC
D gene: .
J gene: TRBJ2-7
V gene: TRBV23-1
clone size: .

CDR3 protein: CASSIGRDRGRNTDTQYF
CDR3 DNA: TGTGCCAGTAGTATAGGACGGGACAGGGGGAGGAACACAGATACGCAGTATTTT
D gene: TRBD1
J gene: TRBJ2-3
V gene: TRBV19
clone size: .

CDR3 protein: CAITPSVNTGELFF
CDR3 DNA: TGTGCCATCACCCCCAGTGTGAACACCGGGGAGCTGTTTTTT
D gene: .
J gene: TRBJ2-2
V gene: TRBV10-3
clone size: .

CDR3 protein: CASSARTSANTGELFF
CDR3 DNA: TGTGCCAGCAGCGCTCGGACTAGCGCGAACACCGGGGAGCTGTTTTTT
D gene: TRBD2
J gene: TRBJ2-2
V gene: TRBV11-2
clone size: .

CDR3 protein: CASTLDRGNYGYTF
CDR3 DNA: TGTGCCAGCACACTAGATAGGGGGAACTATGGCTACACCTTC
D gene: .
J gene: TRBJ1-2
V gene: TRBV11-2
clone size: .

CDR3 protein: CASGSVDSGNTIYF
CDR3 DNA: TGTGCCAGCGGGTCTGTGGACTCTGGAAACACCATATATTTT
D gene: .
J gene: TRBJ1-3
V gene: TRBV6-5
clone size: .

CDR3 protein: CASRIEGTGGRNEQFF
CDR3 DNA: TGTGCCAGTAGAATAGAAGGGACAGGGGGCAGGAATGAGCAGTTCTTC
D gene: TRBD1
J gene: TRBJ2-1
V gene: TRBV19
clone size: .

CDR3 protein: CATSVIRGKSQETQYF
CDR3 DNA: TGTGCCACCAGTGTTATCCGGGGGAAATCTCAAGAGACCCAGTACTTC
D gene: .
J gene: TRBJ2-5
V gene: TRBV24-1
clone size: .

CDR3 protein: CASSLFWGASGNQPQHF
CDR3 DNA: TGTGCCAGCAGCTTGTTTTGGGGGGCCTCGGGCAATCAGCCCCAGCATTTT
D gene: .
J gene: TRBJ1-5
V gene: TRBV5-4
clone size: .

CDR3 protein: CASGIRGRQPQHF
CDR3 DNA: TGTGCCAGCGGGATCAGGGGGCGTCAGCCCCAGCATTTT
D gene: TRBD1
J gene: TRBJ1-5
V gene: TRBV3-1/TRBV3-2
clone size: .

CDR3 protein: CAISESAGADTQYF
CDR3 DNA: TGTGCCATCAGTGAGTCAGCTGGGGCAGATACGCAGTATTTT
D gene: .
J gene: TRBJ2-3
V gene: TRBV10-3
clone size: .

CDR3 protein: CSVATGPGQPQHF
CDR3 DNA: TGCAGCGTTGCGACAGGGCCTGGGCAGCCCCAGCATTTT
D gene: TRBD1
J gene: TRBJ1-5
V gene: TRBV29-1
clone size: few

CDR3 protein: CASSRTGGGTEAFF
CDR3 DNA: TGTGCCAGCAGCAGAACAGGGGGCGGAACTGAAGCTTTCTTT
D gene: TRBD1
J gene: TRBJ1-1
V gene: TRBV6-5
clone size: .

CDR3 protein: CASSPGTTAIGEQYF
CDR3 DNA: TGTGCCAGCAGCCCCGGGACTACCGCTATAGGGGAGCAGTACTTC
D gene: TRBD2
J gene: TRBJ2-7
V gene: TRBV7-8
clone size: .

CDR3 protein: CASSQDVGGRHEKLFF
CDR3 DNA: TGCGCCAGCAGCCAAGATGTGGGGGGCCGGCATGAAAAACTGTTTTTT
D gene: .
J gene: TRBJ1-4
V gene: TRBV4-3
clone size: .

CDR3 protein: CASSTFWGGSNQPQHF
CDR3 DNA: TGTGCCAGTAGTACGTTTTGGGGAGGAAGCAATCAGCCCCAGCATTTT
D gene: .
J gene: TRBJ1-5
V gene: TRBV19
clone size: .

CDR3 protein: CASSVLPQAADGYTF
CDR3 DNA: TGTGCCAGCAGCGTACTTCCCCAGGCCGCGGATGGCTACACCTTC
D gene: .
J gene: TRBJ1-2
V gene: TRBV9
clone size: .

CDR3 protein: CASSPRERGAGANVLTF
CDR3 DNA: TGTGCCAGCAGCCCCCGCGAGCGGGGGGCGGGGGCCAACGTCCTGACTTTC
D gene: TRBD2
J gene: TRBJ2-6
V gene: TRBV3-1/TRBV3-2
clone size: .

CDR3 protein: CASSPRGYNEQFF
CDR3 DNA: TGTGCCAGCAGCCCCAGGGGGTACAATGAGCAGTTCTTC
D gene: TRBD1
J gene: TRBJ2-1
V gene: TRBV5-6
clone size: .

CDR3 protein: CASVPSPGGRQYF
CDR3 DNA: TGTGCCAGCGTCCCCTCACCTGGGGGGAGGCAGTACTTC
D gene: .
J gene: TRBJ2-7
V gene: TRBV12-3/TRBV12-4
clone size: .

CDR3 protein: CASSYSRAGTSPLHF
CDR3 DNA: TGTGCCAGCAGTTACTCGAGGGCAGGGACTTCACCCCTCCACTTT
D gene: .
J gene: TRBJ1-6
V gene: TRBV6-5
clone size: .

CDR3 protein: CASSQTSGSNEQFF
CDR3 DNA: TGTGCCAGCAGCCAGACTAGCGGTTCTAATGAGCAGTTCTTC
D gene: TRBD2
J gene: TRBJ2-1
V gene: TRBV3-1/TRBV3-2
clone size: .

CDR3 protein: CASRPGPGASYEQYF
CDR3 DNA: TGTGCCAGCAGACCAGGACCTGGGGCGTCCTACGAGCAGTACTTC
D gene: .
J gene: TRBJ2-7
V gene: TRBV6-5
clone size: few

CDR3 protein: CASSLPGVSTEAFF
CDR3 DNA: TGTGCCAGCAGTTTACCCGGAGTTAGCACTGAAGCTTTCTTT
D gene: .
J gene: TRBJ1-1
V gene: TRBV27
clone size: .

CDR3 protein: CASSDPGGSNEKLFF
CDR3 DNA: TGTGCCAGCAGCGACCCCGGGGGAAGTAATGAAAAACTGTTTTTT
D gene: .
J gene: TRBJ1-4
V gene: TRBV7-9
clone size: .

CDR3 protein: CASSFGGVGFGTGEKLFF
CDR3 DNA: TGCGCCAGCAGCTTCGGGGGTGTGGGTTTTGGTACTGGTGAAAAACTGTTTTTT
D gene: .
J gene: TRBJ1-4
V gene: TRBV5-1
clone size: .

CDR3 protein: CASSFAGGYEQYF
CDR3 DNA: TGTGCCAGCAGCTTTGCAGGGGGCTACGAGCAGTACTTC
D gene: TRBD1
J gene: TRBJ2-7
V gene: TRBV5-6
clone size: .

CDR3 protein: CAWRRPGGNTIYF
CDR3 DNA: TGTGCCTGGAGAAGGCCAGGCGGAAACACCATATATTTT
D gene: .
J gene: TRBJ1-3
V gene: TRBV30
clone size: .

CDR3 protein: CASSPLRGESFYGYTF
CDR3 DNA: TGTGCCAGCAGCCCCCTGCGGGGGGAATCCTTCTATGGCTACACCTTC
D gene: .
J gene: TRBJ1-2
V gene: TRBV7-9
clone size: .

CDR3 protein: CATRGLAGVADTQYF
CDR3 DNA: TGTGCCACCAGAGGACTAGCGGGAGTGGCAGATACGCAGTATTTT
D gene: TRBD2
J gene: TRBJ2-3
V gene: TRBV24-1
clone size: .

CDR3 protein: CASGTREDTEAFF
CDR3 DNA: TGTGCTAGTGGTACCCGGGAAGACACTGAAGCTTTCTTT
D gene: .
J gene: TRBJ1-1
V gene: TRBV12-5
clone size: .

CDR3 protein: CASSIDISGYEQYF
CDR3 DNA: TGTGCCAGTAGTATAGACATCTCTGGGTACGAGCAGTACTTC
D gene: .
J gene: TRBJ2-7
V gene: TRBV19
clone size: .

CDR3 protein: CASSVLQGNAAGYGYTF
CDR3 DNA: TGTGCCAGCAGTGTGTTACAGGGTAACGCTGCGGGCTATGGCTACACCTTC
D gene: .
J gene: TRBJ1-2
V gene: TRBV2
clone size: .

CDR3 protein: CASSLARGLAGNEQFF
CDR3 DNA: TGTGCCAGCAGCTTAGCGAGGGGACTAGCGGGCAATGAGCAGTTCTTC
D gene: TRBD2
J gene: TRBJ2-1
V gene: TRBV7-9
clone size: few

CDR3 protein: CASSPSGSLYEKLFF
CDR3 DNA: TGTGCCAGCAGCCCAAGTGGTTCCCTATATGAAAAACTGTTTTTT
D gene: .
J gene: TRBJ1-4
V gene: TRBV7-8
clone size: .

CDR3 protein: CASSPGTYQETQYF
CDR3 DNA: TGTGCCAGCAGTCCCGGGACTTACCAAGAGACCCAGTACTTC
D gene: .
J gene: TRBJ2-5
V gene: TRBV6-5
clone size: .

CDR3 protein: CASSLDQYEQYF
CDR3 DNA: TGTGCCAGCAGCTTAGATCAGTATGAGCAGTACTTC
D gene: .
J gene: TRBJ2-7
V gene: TRBV11-2
clone size: .

CDR3 protein: CASSQEADPNYGYTF
CDR3 DNA: TGCGCCAGCAGCCAAGAGGCAGACCCTAACTATGGCTACACCTTC
D gene: .
J gene: TRBJ1-2
V gene: TRBV4-3
clone size: once

CDR3 protein: CATHRGDTGELFF
CDR3 DNA: TGTGCCACCCACAGGGGGGACACCGGGGAGCTGTTTTTT
D gene: TRBD1
J gene: TRBJ2-2
V gene: TRBV12-3/TRBV12-4
clone size: .

CDR3 protein: CASSRQDEKLFF
CDR3 DNA: TGTGCCAGCAGCAGACAGGACGAAAAACTGTTTTTT
D gene: .
J gene: TRBJ1-4
V gene: TRBV7-9
clone size: .

CDR3 protein: CASSSAGQGAEGELFF
CDR3 DNA: TGTGCCAGCAGCTCTGCCGGACAGGGGGCGGAAGGGGAGCTGTTTTTT
D gene: TRBD1
J gene: TRBJ2-2
V gene: TRBV7-3
clone size: .

CDR3 protein: CASSNGRTEAFF
CDR3 DNA: TGTGCCAGCAGTAATGGTAGAACTGAAGCTTTCTTT
D gene: .
J gene: TRBJ1-1
V gene: TRBV6-5
clone size: .

CDR3 protein: CASSKGRPRSYNEQFF
CDR3 DNA: TGTGCCAGCAGCAAGGGTAGGCCCCGCTCCTACAATGAGCAGTTCTTC
D gene: .
J gene: TRBJ2-1
V gene: TRBV21-1
clone size: .

CDR3 protein: CASRPGQYSNQPQHF
CDR3 DNA: TGTGCCAGCAGACCGGGACAGTATAGCAATCAGCCCCAGCATTTT
D gene: TRBD1
J gene: TRBJ1-5
V gene: TRBV6-5
clone size: .

CDR3 protein: CASSSQTSAGGPDTQYF
CDR3 DNA: TGTGCCAGCAGTTCCCAAACCTCAGCGGGGGGGCCAGATACGCAGTATTTT
D gene: TRBD2
J gene: TRBJ2-3
V gene: TRBV27
clone size: .

CDR3 protein: CASSHQSGPVTYNEQFF
CDR3 DNA: TGCGCCAGCAGCCACCAATCAGGACCCGTCACCTACAATGAGCAGTTCTTC
D gene: .
J gene: TRBJ2-1
V gene: TRBV4-3
clone size: .

CDR3 protein: CASSSPGGGTEAFF
CDR3 DNA: TGTGCCAGCAGCTCCCCCGGGGGGGGCACTGAAGCTTTCTTT
D gene: .
J gene: TRBJ1-1
V gene: TRBV9
clone size: .

CDR3 protein: CASSGGVGPREQYF
CDR3 DNA: TGTGCCAGCAGCGGAGGAGTGGGGCCGCGCGAGCAGTACTTC
D gene: .
J gene: TRBJ2-7
V gene: TRBV4-2
clone size: .

CDR3 protein: CASSLGGGTRYGYTF
CDR3 DNA: TGTGCCAGCAGCTTGGGGGGGGGCACCCGCTATGGCTACACCTTC
D gene: .
J gene: TRBJ1-2
V gene: TRBV5-4
clone size: .

CDR3 protein: CASSSTGFGNYEQYF
CDR3 DNA: TGTGCCAGCAGCTCCACAGGCTTCGGGAACTACGAGCAGTACTTC
D gene: .
J gene: TRBJ2-7
V gene: TRBV7-9
clone size: .

CDR3 protein: CASSPPEAWSGNTIYF
CDR3 DNA: TGTGCCAGCTCACCACCAGAGGCCTGGTCTGGAAACACCATATATTTT
D gene: .
J gene: TRBJ1-3
V gene: TRBV18
clone size: .

CDR3 protein: CATSRTGIQQFF
CDR3 DNA: TGTGCCACCAGCAGGACAGGGATTCAGCAGTTCTTC
D gene: TRBD1
J gene: TRBJ2-1
V gene: TRBV15
clone size: .

CDR3 protein: CASSLVRQPQHF
CDR3 DNA: TGTGCCAGCAGTTTGGTGAGGCAGCCCCAGCATTTT
D gene: .
J gene: TRBJ1-5
V gene: TRBV6-2/TRBV6-3
clone size: .

CDR3 protein: CASSQQRTGELFF
CDR3 DNA: TGTGCCAGCAGCCAGCAGCGGACCGGGGAGCTGTTTTTT
D gene: .
J gene: TRBJ2-2
V gene: TRBV7-8
clone size: once

CDR3 protein: CASSLYNEQFF
CDR3 DNA: TGTGCCAGCAGCTTGTACAATGAGCAGTTCTTC
D gene: .
J gene: TRBJ2-1
V gene: TRBV5-4
clone size: few

CDR3 protein: CASSTGWGEKLFF
CDR3 DNA: TGTGCCAGCAGTACAGGGTGGGGTGAAAAACTGTTTTTT
D gene: .
J gene: TRBJ1-4
V gene: TRBV6-5
clone size: .